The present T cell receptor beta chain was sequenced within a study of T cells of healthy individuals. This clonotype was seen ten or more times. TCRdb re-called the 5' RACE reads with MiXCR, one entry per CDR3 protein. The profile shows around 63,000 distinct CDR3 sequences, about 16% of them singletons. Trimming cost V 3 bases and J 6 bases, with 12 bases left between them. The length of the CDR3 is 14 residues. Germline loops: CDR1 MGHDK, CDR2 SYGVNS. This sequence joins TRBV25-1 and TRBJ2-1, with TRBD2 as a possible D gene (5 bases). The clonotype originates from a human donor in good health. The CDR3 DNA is TGTGCCAGCAGTGACCGGGGTGCCGGCAATGAGCAGTTCTTC. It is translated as CASSDRGAGNEQFF.